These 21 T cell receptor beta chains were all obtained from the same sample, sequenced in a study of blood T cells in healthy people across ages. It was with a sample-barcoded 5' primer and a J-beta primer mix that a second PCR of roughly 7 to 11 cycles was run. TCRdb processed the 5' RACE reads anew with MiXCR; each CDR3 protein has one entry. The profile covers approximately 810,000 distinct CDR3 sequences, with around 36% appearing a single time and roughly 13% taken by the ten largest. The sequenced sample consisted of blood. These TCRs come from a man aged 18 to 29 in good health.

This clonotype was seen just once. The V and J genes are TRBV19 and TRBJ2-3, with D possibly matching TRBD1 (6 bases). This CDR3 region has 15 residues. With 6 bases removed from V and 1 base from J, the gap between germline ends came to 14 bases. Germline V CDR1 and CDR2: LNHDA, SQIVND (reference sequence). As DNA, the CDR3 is TGTGCCAGTAGCCCCACAGGGTCGGGCACAGATACGCAGTATTTT. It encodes CASSPTGSGTDTQYF.

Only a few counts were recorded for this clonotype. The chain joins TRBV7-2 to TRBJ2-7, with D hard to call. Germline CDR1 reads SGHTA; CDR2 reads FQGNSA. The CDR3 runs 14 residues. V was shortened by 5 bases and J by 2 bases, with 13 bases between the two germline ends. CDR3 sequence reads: CASSPLLGPYEQYF. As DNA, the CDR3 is TGTGCCAGCAGCCCTCTCTTAGGGCCCTACGAGCAGTACTTC.

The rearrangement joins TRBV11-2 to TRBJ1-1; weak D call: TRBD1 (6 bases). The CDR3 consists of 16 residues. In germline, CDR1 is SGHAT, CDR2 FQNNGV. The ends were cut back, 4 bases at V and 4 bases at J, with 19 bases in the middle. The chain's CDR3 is CASSSPGGGLGTEAFF. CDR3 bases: TGTGCCAGCAGCTCGCCTGGGGGGGGCCTGGGCACTGAAGCTTTCTTT.

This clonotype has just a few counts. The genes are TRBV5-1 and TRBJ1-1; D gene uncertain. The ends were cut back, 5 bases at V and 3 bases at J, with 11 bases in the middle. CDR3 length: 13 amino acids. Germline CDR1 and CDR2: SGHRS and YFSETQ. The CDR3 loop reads CASRVQQDTEAFF. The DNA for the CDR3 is TGCGCCAGCAGGGTCCAGCAGGACACTGAAGCTTTCTTT.

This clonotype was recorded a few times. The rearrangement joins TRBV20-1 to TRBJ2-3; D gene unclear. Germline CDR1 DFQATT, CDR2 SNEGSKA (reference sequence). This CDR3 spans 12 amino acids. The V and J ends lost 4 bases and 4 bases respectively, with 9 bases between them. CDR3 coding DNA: TGCAGTGCTAAAGTGCCCCCAGATACGCAGTATTTT. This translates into CSAKVPPDTQYF.

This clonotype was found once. The CDR3 region is CASSSAPSSYNEQYF. CDR3 coding DNA: TGTGCCAGCAGCTCGGCCCCGAGCTCCTACAATGAGCAGTACTTC. This sequence joins TRBV7-2 and TRBJ2-1; no reliable D call. The DNA end lines up better with TRBJ2-7; the J call may be wrong. The CDR3 extends over 15 amino acids. Germline V gene sequence: CDR1 SGHTA, CDR2 FQGNSA.

CDR3 nucleotide sequence: TGTGCCAGCGGTTCACGGCAGGCGTGGAACACTGAAGCTTTCTTT. This gives the protein CASGSRQAWNTEAFF. This chain connects TRBV7-2 to TRBJ1-1; unclear D gene. V was clipped by 8 bases and J by 1 base, with 17 bases between them. Germline V gene lookup returns CDR1 SGHTA and CDR2 FQGNSA. The CDR3 runs to 15 residues.

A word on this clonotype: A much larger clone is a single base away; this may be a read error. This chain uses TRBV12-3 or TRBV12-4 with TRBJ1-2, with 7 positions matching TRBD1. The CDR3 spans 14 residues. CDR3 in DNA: TGTGCCAGCAGTGTAACTACAGGGGTCCATGGCAACACCTTC. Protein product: CASSVTTGVHGNTF.

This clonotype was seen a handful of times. The CDR3 here is CASSVGTSPHNEQFF. The CDR3 nucleotides are TGTGCCAGCAGTGTGGGGACTAGCCCTCACAATGAGCAGTTCTTC. This sequence joins TRBV6-4 and TRBJ2-1; 9 nucleotides match TRBD2. Trimming removed 4 bases from V and 5 bases from J; junction bases left unmatched: 6. CDR1 MRHNA and CDR2 SNTAGT come from the germline V gene. This CDR3 contains 15 residues.

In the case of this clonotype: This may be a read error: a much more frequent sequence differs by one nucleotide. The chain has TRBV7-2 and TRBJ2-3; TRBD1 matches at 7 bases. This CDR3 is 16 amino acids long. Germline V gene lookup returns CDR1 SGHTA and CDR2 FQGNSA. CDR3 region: CAGSLGGGRSTDTQYF. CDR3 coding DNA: TGTGCCGGCAGCTTAGGGGGCGGCCGGAGCACAGATACGCAGTATTTT.

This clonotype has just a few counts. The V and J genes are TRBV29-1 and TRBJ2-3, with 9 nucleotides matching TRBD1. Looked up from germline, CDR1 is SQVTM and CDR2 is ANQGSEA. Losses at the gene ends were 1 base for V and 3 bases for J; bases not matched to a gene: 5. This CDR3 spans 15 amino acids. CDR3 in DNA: TGCAGCGTTGAAGGGAGTGGACAGGGGACAGATACGCAGTATTTT. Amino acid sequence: CSVEGSGQGTDTQYF.

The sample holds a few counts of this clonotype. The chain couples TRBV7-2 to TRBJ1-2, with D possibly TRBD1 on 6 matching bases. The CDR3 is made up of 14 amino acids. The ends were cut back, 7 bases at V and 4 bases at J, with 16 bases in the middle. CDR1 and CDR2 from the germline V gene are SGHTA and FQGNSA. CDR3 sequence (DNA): TGTGCCAGCACCAGCAGGGGTGCGAGCTATGGCTACACCTTC. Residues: CASTSRGASYGYTF.

The DNA for the CDR3 is TGCGCCAGCAGGCTAAGCGGGGGCGGCTCCTACGAGCAGTACTTC. Its protein product is CASRLSGGGSYEQYF. V gene TRBV23-1 combines with J gene TRBJ2-7; 8 positions match TRBD2. TRBV23-1 is labeled an ORF, and its function is uncertain. This CDR3 contains 15 residues. The ends lost 6 bases at V and 0 bases at J; junction bases unmatched: 7.

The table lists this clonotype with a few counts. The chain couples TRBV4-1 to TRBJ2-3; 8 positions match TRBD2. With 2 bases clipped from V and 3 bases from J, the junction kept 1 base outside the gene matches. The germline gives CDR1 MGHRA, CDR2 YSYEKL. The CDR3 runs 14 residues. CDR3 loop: CASSQPGGTDTQYF. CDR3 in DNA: TGCGCCAGCAGCCAACCGGGGGGGACAGATACGCAGTATTTT.

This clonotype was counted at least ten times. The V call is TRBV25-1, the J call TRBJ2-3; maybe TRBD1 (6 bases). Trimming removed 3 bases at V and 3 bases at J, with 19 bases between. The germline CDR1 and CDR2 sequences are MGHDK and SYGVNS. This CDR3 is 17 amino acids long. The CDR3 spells CASSEAGVVGRTDTQYF. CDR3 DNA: TGTGCCAGCAGTGAGGCAGGGGTAGTCGGAAGGACAGATACGCAGTATTTT. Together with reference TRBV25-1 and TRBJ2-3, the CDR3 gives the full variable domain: EADIYQTPRYLVIGTGKKITLECSQTMGHDKMYWYQQDPGMELHLIHYSYGVNSTEKGDLSSESTVSRIRTEHFPLTLESARPSHTSQYLCASSEAGVVGRTDTQYFGPGTRLTVL.

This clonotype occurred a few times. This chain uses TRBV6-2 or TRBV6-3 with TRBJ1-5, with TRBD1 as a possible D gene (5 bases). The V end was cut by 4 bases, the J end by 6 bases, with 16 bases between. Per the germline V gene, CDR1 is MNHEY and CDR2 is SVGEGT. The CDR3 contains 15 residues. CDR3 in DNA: TGTGCCAGCAGTTCCCCGGGACCGGCGGGTCAGCCCCAGCATTTT. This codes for CASSSPGPAGQPQHF.

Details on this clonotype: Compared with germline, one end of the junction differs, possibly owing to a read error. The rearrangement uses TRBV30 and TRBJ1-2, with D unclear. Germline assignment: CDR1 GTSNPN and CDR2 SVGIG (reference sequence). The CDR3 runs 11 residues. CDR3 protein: CAGSVRYGYTF. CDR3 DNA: TGTGCCGGGAGTGTACGGTATGGCTACACCTTC.

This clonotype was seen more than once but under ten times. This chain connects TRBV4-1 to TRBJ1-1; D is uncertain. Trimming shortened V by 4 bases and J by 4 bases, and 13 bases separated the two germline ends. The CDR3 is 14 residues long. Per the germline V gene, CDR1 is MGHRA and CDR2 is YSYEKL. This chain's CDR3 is CASSLKTGFTEAFF. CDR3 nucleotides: TGCGCCAGCAGCCTGAAGACGGGTTTCACTGAAGCTTTCTTT.

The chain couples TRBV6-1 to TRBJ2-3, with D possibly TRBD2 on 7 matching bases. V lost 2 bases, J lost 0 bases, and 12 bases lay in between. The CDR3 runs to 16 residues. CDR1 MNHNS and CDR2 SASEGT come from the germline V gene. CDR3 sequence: CASSESKGGSTDTQYF. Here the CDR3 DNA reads TGTGCCAGCAGTGAATCCAAGGGGGGGAGCACAGATACGCAGTATTTT.

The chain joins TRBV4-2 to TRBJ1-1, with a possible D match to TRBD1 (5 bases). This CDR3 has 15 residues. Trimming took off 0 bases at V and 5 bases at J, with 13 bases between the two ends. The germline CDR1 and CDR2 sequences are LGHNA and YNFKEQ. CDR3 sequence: CASSQDPGVGTEAFF. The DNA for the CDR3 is TGTGCCAGCAGCCAAGATCCGGGGGTTGGGACTGAAGCTTTCTTT.

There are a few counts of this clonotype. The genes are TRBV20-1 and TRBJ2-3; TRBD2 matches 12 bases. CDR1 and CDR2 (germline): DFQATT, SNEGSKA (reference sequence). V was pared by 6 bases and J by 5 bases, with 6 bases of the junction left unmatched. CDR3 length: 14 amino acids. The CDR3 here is CSAPSGGAGDTQYF. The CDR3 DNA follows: TGCAGTGCGCCTAGCGGGGGGGCAGGAGATACGCAGTATTTT.